Shown below are 21 T cell receptor beta chains from a single sample sequenced in a study of graft-versus-host responses after intestinal transplantation. TCRdb's table, derived via immunoSEQ multiplex PCR, lists solely in-frame clones and lacks some. The sample includes tens of thousands of clones, roughly nine tenths of them seen just once. The specimen comprised PBMCs, sampled almost 320 days after intestinal transplant. These receptor sequences come from a human patient who received an intestinal transplant, so some T cells may come from the graft donor.

The genes are TRBV4-2 and TRBJ2-1, with 7 bases matching TRBD2. V lost 0 bases, J lost 1 base, and 6 bases stayed unmatched. Germline lookup yields CDR1 LGHNA and CDR2 YNFKEQ. CDR3 length equals 17 residues. The CDR3 loop is CASSQDLTGGSYNEQFF. The CDR3 region has the DNA TGTGCCAGCAGCCAAGACCTAACGGGGGGATCCTACAATGAGCAGTTCTTC.

The rearrangement joins TRBV27 to TRBJ2-5; 8 bases match TRBD2. The CDR3 totals 13 residues. Germline assignment: CDR1 MNHEY and CDR2 SMNVEV (reference sequence). Trimming cost V 4 bases and J 3 bases; bases outside gene matches: 1. This chain's CDR3 is CASSSRGEETQYF. The DNA for the CDR3 is TGTGCCAGCAGTTCGCGGGGGGAAGAGACCCAGTACTTC.

The CDR3 region has the DNA TGTGCCTGGAGTCATCGACAGGGGGGATTTATGAACACTGAAGCTTTCTTT. It codes for CAWSHRQGGFMNTEAFF. The chain is built from TRBV30 and TRBJ1-1; 9 bases fit TRBD1. Trimming took 2 bases from V and 0 from J; bases not matched to a gene: 10. Germline CDR1 GTSNPN, CDR2 SVGIG (reference sequence). CDR3 length: 17 amino acids.

The genes are TRBV7-9 and TRBJ2-7; D is unclear. Per the germline V gene, CDR1 is SEHNR and CDR2 is FQNEAQ (reference sequence). The CDR3 contains 14 residues. The ends were cut back, 1 base at V and 5 bases at J, with 12 bases in the middle. The DNA of the CDR3 is TGTGCCAGCAGCTTAGGGGAACGGCGAAACGAGCAGTACTTC. Encoded protein: CASSLGERRNEQYF.

In the case of this clone: Relative to the germline gene, one junction end is altered; a read error may explain this. V is TRBV7-7 and J is TRBJ2-1; D not resolved. The germline V gene has CDR1 SSHAT and CDR2 FNYEAQ (reference sequence). This CDR3 region has 13 residues. DNA of the CDR3: TGTGCTAGCAGCTTAACAGTCTACAATGAGCAGTTCTTC. It encodes CASSLTVYNEQFF.

V and J are TRBV6-1 and TRBJ2-1; 9 nucleotides line up with TRBD1. Germline CDR1 MNHNS, CDR2 SASEGT. The CDR3 covers 15 residues. J lost 1 base, V lost 4 bases, and 2 bases had no gene match. Here the CDR3 reads CASSGGQGSYNEQFF. CDR3 bases: TGTGCCAGCAGTGGGGGACAGGGATCCTACAATGAGCAGTTCTTC.

Note on this clone: Its ends do not fully match the called genes, so a read error is possible. The chain employs TRBV28 and TRBJ1-1; D gene ambiguous. The CDR3 is made up of 13 amino acids. CDR1 is MDHEN, CDR2 SYDVKM, per germline. The CDR3 region is CASSLYSNTGAFF. As DNA, the CDR3 is TGTGCCAGCAGTTTATACAGCAACACTGGAGCTTTCTTT.

The chain is built from TRBV7-9 and TRBJ2-7, with a possible D match to TRBD1 (5 bases). With 6 bases removed from V and 4 bases from J, the gap between germline ends came to 16 bases. Germline V lookup: CDR1 SEHNR, CDR2 FQNEAQ (reference sequence). CDR3 length equals 14 residues. The CDR3 loop reads CASSYSQGSYEQYF. In DNA, the CDR3 is TGTGCCAGCAGTTACTCCCAGGGTTCTTACGAGCAGTACTTC. Variable domain in full (rest from reference TRBV7-9 and TRBJ2-7): DTGVSQNPRHKITKRGQNVTFRCDPISEHNRLYWYRQTLGQGPEFLTYFQNEAQLEKSRLLSDRFSAERPKGSFSTLEIQRTEQGDSAMYLCASSYSQGSYEQYFGPGTRLTVT.

The rearrangement links TRBV6-6 to TRBJ1-5; the D is unclear. CDR3 size: 13 residues. Germline loops: CDR1 MNHNY, CDR2 SVGAGI (reference sequence). V was clipped by 6 bases and J by 1 base, with 7 bases between them. CDR3 DNA sequence: TGTGCCAGCAGCCCCAGAAGCAATCAGCCCCAGCATTTT. It is translated as CASSPRSNQPQHF.

This clone was seen just once. The rearrangement joins TRBV4-1 to TRBJ2-1, with 11 bases aligning to TRBD2. CDR3 size: 16 residues. V lost 2 bases, J lost 7 bases, and 7 bases stayed unmatched. Germline loops: CDR1 MGHRA, CDR2 YSYEKL. CDR3 residues: CASSQSGLAGQNEQFF. In DNA, the CDR3 is TGCGCCAGCAGCCAATCCGGACTAGCGGGTCAGAATGAGCAGTTCTTC.

The rearrangement uses TRBV5-6 and TRBJ2-7; the D gene is possibly TRBD1 (6 bases). This CDR3 contains 14 residues. Trimming removed 0 bases at V and 3 bases at J, with 10 bases between. From germline, CDR1 is SGHDT and CDR2 YYEEEE. CDR3 in amino acids: CASSLGTDYYEQYF. CDR3 nucleotide sequence: TGTGCCAGCAGCTTGGGGACAGACTACTACGAGCAGTACTTC.

V gene TRBV11-1 combines with J gene TRBJ2-2; 16 bases agree with TRBD2. Germline V gene lookup returns CDR1 SGHAT and CDR2 FQDESV (reference sequence). Unmatched junction bases numbered 9, after V lost 8 bases and J lost 3 bases. This CDR3 comprises 18 residues. The CDR3 region has the DNA TGTGCCAGCGTTCCGGGACTAGCGGGGGGGCCCCACACCGGGGAGCTGTTTTTT. Its translation: CASVPGLAGGPHTGELFF.

A word on this clone: The same CDR3 is also encoded by other DNA sequences in this sample. The V call is TRBV29-1, the J call TRBJ1-3; D not resolved. The CDR3 contains 11 residues. The ends were cut back, 6 bases at V and 4 bases at J, with 7 bases in the middle. The germline V gene encodes CDR1 SQVTM and CDR2 ANQGSEA. The chain's CDR3 is CSVDGGNTIYF. The CDR3 region has the DNA TGCAGCGTCGACGGGGGAAACACCATATATTTT.

CDR3 loop: CASTGLVAYEQYF. CDR3 bases: TGTGCCAGCACGGGGCTCGTCGCCTACGAGCAGTACTTC. The V and J genes are TRBV2 and TRBJ2-7; D possibly matches TRBD1 or TRBD2 (5 bases each). This CDR3 has 13 residues. V lost 7 bases and J 2 bases, leaving 12 bases between the germline ends. Germline V lookup: CDR1 SNHLY, CDR2 FYNNEI.

This rearrangement joins TRBV28 to TRBJ2-7, with 8 positions matching TRBD2. Germline-derived CDR1 and CDR2 are MDHEN and SYDVKM. Trimming took 5 bases from V and 0 from J; bases not matched to a gene: 6. The CDR3 consists of 15 residues. CDR3 protein: CASSISGISSYEQYF. The CDR3 coding sequence is TGTGCCAGCAGTATTAGCGGGATAAGCTCCTACGAGCAGTACTTC.

This rearrangement joins TRBV6-6 to TRBJ1-1, with D maybe TRBD1 (5 bases). CDR3 length equals 14 residues. Trimming left V 2 bases short and J 7 bases short, with 14 bases between. Germline values: CDR1 MNHNY, CDR2 SVGAGI (reference sequence). DNA of the CDR3: TGTGCCAGCAGTTACCCTGGTGGGGGAGGTGAAGCTTTCTTT. This gives the protein CASSYPGGGGEAFF.

The chain is built from TRBV6-1 and TRBJ1-1; D possibly corresponds to TRBD1 (6 bases). Germline-derived CDR1 and CDR2 are MNHNS and SASEGT. V gave up 9 bases and J gave up 0 bases, with 11 bases separating them. CDR3 length: 13 amino acids. The CDR3 sequence is CASNRVMNTEAFF. DNA of the CDR3: TGTGCCAGTAACAGGGTTATGAACACTGAAGCTTTCTTT.

This clone has more than one count but fewer than ten. The V and J genes are TRBV28 and TRBJ1-2; D gene ambiguous. V was pared by 4 bases and J by 3 bases, with 3 bases between. The germline V gene has CDR1 MDHEN and CDR2 SYDVKM. The length of the CDR3 is 11 residues. CDR3 loop: CASSSHYGYTF. Written as DNA, the CDR3 is TGTGCCAGCAGTTCCCACTATGGCTACACCTTC.

The chain combines TRBV6-6 with TRBJ1-1; D is ambiguous. This CDR3 region has 15 residues. CDR1 is MNHNY and CDR2 is SVGAGI in the germline V gene (reference sequence). V lost 2 bases and J lost 0, with 10 bases in between. CDR3 DNA sequence: TGTGCCAGCAGTTACAGGGCAGAGATGAACACTGAAGCTTTCTTT. It yields the protein CASSYRAEMNTEAFF.

J is TRBJ2-1 and V is TRBV2; D call uncertain. CDR1 is SNHLY, CDR2 FYNNEI, per germline. CDR3 size: 13 residues. V was pared by 6 bases and J by 7 bases, with 13 bases between. CDR3 DNA sequence: TGTGCCAGCAGGGGCAGTCCGTCTAATGAGCAGTTCTTC. Translated, it gives CASRGSPSNEQFF.

Notes on this clone: Other DNA sequences from this sample encode an identical CDR3 as well. This chain uses TRBV2 with TRBJ2-2; TRBD1 is a possible D gene (6 bases). Between the trimmed V and J ends, which lost 4 bases and 5 bases, there was a span of 11 bases. In germline, CDR1 is SNHLY, CDR2 FYNNEI. This CDR3 spans 14 amino acids. The CDR3 nucleotides read TGTGCCAGCAGTGGCAAGAGGGGGACCGGGGAGCTGTTTTTT. Its protein is CASSGKRGTGELFF.